This T cell receptor beta chain was sequenced for a study of Graves' ophthalmopathy and Graves' hyperthyroidism. CDR3 size: 16 residues. CDR1 and CDR2 (germline): DFQATT, SNEGSKA (reference sequence). Between the trimmed V and J ends, which lost 3 bases and 0 bases, there was a span of 12 bases. TCR beta CDR3 regions were amplified from RNA transcripts. The first round was an RT-PCR with HTBI primers, and the second round was a multiplex PCR. One entry per CDR3 protein results from TCRdb running MiXCR on the multiplex PCR reads. This sample carries 200,000 to 250,000 distinct CDR3 sequences, about 47% of them seen once, and the ten largest clones take roughly half. Uncontrolled infections, other autoimmune diseases, pregnancy or lactation barred patients from enrollment.

V usage is TRBV20-1 and J usage is TRBJ2-6; perhaps TRBD2 as D (6 bases). The sequence derives from an adult man with Graves' ophthalmopathy. Source material: peripheral blood. The CDR3 DNA follows: TGCAGTGCTAGGGGCGGGGTGAGCTCTGGGGCCAACGTCCTGACTTTC. Protein sequence: CSARGGVSSGANVLTF.